This T cell receptor beta chain came from a study of T cell repertoires in cytomegalovirus infection (dated by TCRdb to 2018 to 2020). Looking at the study overall: Recently identified HLA-C-restricted CMV epitopes, whose presentation resists viral immunomodulation, were targeted by peptide stimulations together with well-studied HLA-B-restricted epitopes. Because public TCR beta signatures pointed to carriage of CMV infection together with the matching HLA type, the HLA type of each donor mattered for the analysis.

Here is what the overall study found, with its caveats: Carriers of CMV infection plus the relevant HLA type were discriminated by the cumulative frequency of public TCR beta family members in the study cohort and in an independent roughly 380-donor cohort. In the ex vivo response, HLA-C-restricted CMV-specific TCR beta clonotypes were dominant, and in two of eight donors the single most frequent clonotype came from this HLA-C-restricted group.

CDR1 and CDR2 (WNHNN, SYGVQD) derive from the germline V gene (reference sequence). V is pared back by 2 bases and J by 2 bases, with 9 bases lying between the germline termini. There are 14 amino acids in the CDR3, from cysteine to phenylalanine inclusive. The read is trimmed to its CDR3 DNA, 42 bases read in frame from base 1. The intended sense of this specimen's treatment or condition label: in vitro stimulation with specific CMV peptide epitopes to enrich CMV-specific T cells. The run used an Illumina HiSeq 1500. The raw public data were reprocessed by TCRdb itself: fastp quality trimming at Q25, MiXCR clonotype calling, in-frame beta chains only. Here each entry gathers all rows of one CDR3 protein and keeps the most common genes and DNA. The sample table shows about 900,000 distinct CDR3 sequences, and under 40% are seen once. The ten largest clones represent 13% of the sample. Of note for this clonotype: The antigen it binds to is not known. No per-base quality is available; no much larger clone lies one base away.

Specimen: cultured CD8+ T cells from PBMCs, collected from culture after CMV antigen stimulation. The V gene is TRBV10-1 and the J gene is TRBJ2-5, with the D gene not clear enough to name. The receptor's source is a human donor in good health (CMV status not recorded). Some clones in this sample may be carry-over from other donors' samples. The encoded CDR3 is CASSEDWGQETQYF. The DNA sequence reads TGCGCCAGCAGTGAGGATTGGGGACAAGAGACCCAGTACTTC.